This T cell receptor (beta chain) was identified during a study of T cells in localized non-small cell lung cancer. The repertoire was sequenced with immunoSEQ multiplex PCR; TCRdb's copy has only in-frame clones and lacks some. The table includes around 70,000 clones, about 88% detected once. About this clone itself: The antigen is unknown.

The CDR3 runs to 14 residues. Germline CDR1 MNHNS, CDR2 SASEGT. J gave up 1 base and V 8 bases, and 5 bases lay outside the gene matches. Study findings and constraints: Sequencing involved a lone tumor region, leaving heterogeneity possible. Adjacent lung held a median roughly 50 of the top 100 tumor clones. Uninvolved nearby lung showed the greatest T cell clonality, exceeding that found in tumor.

The receptor's source is a female donor older than 55 with stage I lung adenocarcinoma. The chain carries TRBV6-1 and TRBJ2-1; 7 positions agree with TRBD2. The specimen comprised peripheral blood, sampled before any cancer treatment. The CDR3 DNA is TGTGCCAGCGGGGGGGTGATTTCCTACAATGAGCAGTTCTTC. This codes for CASGGVISYNEQFF.